The T cell receptor (beta chain) described here comes from a study of identical twins. V gave up 5 bases and J gave up 7 bases, with 22 bases separating them. Germline loops: CDR1 SGHRS, CDR2 YFSETQ. The CDR3 is 15 amino acids. MiXCR, run by TCRdb on the 5' RACE reads, gives a single entry per CDR3 protein. The table has some 730,000 distinct CDR3 sequences, 15% to 20% seen once. These data were likewise used in another study, on T cells expressing NK-cell markers. That paper adds: According to the study, TCR beta repertoires originated from sorted CD3+CD56+NKG2C+, CD3+CD56+NKG2C- and CD3+CD56-NKG2C+ T cells.

The clonotype originates from a woman under 30 in good health. The chain combines TRBV5-1 with TRBJ2-7; D is possibly TRBD1 or TRBD2 (5 bases each). Sequencing was performed on PBMCs. CDR3 region: CASRNPGRVLREQYF. The CDR3, as DNA: TGCGCCAGCAGGAATCCGGGACGTGTCCTTCGGGAGCAGTACTTC.